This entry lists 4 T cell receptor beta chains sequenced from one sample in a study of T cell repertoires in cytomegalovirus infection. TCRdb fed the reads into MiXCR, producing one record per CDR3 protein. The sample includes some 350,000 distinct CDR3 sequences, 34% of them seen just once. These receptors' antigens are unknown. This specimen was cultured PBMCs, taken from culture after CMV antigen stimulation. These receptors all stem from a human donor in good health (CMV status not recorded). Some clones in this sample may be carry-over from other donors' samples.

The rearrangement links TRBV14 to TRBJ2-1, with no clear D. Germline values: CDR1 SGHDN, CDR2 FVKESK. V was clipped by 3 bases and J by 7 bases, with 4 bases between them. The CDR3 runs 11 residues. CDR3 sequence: CASSHFNEQFF. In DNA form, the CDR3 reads TGTGCCAGCAGCCACTTTAATGAGCAGTTCTTC. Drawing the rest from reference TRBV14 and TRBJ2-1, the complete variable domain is EAGVTQFPSHSVIEKGQTVTLRCDPISGHDNLYWYRRVMGKEIKFLLHFVKESKQDESGMPNNRFLAERTGGTYSTLKVQPAELEDSGVYFCASSHFNEQFFGPGTRLTVL.

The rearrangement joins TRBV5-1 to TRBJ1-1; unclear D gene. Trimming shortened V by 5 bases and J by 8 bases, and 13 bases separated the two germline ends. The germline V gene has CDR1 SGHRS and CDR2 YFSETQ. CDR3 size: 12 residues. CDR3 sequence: CASRTNRQEAFF. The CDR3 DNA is TGCGCCAGCAGAACGAACCGGCAAGAAGCTTTCTTT.

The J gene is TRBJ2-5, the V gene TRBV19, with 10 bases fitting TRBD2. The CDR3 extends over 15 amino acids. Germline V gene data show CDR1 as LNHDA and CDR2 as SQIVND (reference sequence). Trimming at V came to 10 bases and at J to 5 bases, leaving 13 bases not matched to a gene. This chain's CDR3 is CATRSPSGRGETQYF. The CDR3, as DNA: TGTGCCACCCGGTCGCCTAGCGGGAGAGGGGAGACCCAGTACTTC.

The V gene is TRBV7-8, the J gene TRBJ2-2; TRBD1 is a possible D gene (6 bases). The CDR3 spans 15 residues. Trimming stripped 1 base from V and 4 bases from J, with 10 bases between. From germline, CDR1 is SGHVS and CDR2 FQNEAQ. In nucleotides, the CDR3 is TGTGCCAGCAGCTTAGATCAGGGGAGCACCGGGGAGCTGTTTTTT. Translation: CASSLDQGSTGELFF.